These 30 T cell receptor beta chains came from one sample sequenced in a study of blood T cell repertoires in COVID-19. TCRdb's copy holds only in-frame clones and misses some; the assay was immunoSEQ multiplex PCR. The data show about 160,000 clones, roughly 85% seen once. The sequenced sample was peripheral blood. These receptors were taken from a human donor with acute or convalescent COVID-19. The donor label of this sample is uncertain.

The CDR3 region is CASSALETYGNTIYF. DNA of the CDR3: TGTGCCAGCAGTGCGCTGGAGACGTACGGAAACACCATATATTTT. The chain couples TRBV9 to TRBJ1-3; no definite D call. The CDR3 totals 15 residues. V dropped 5 bases and J dropped 4 bases, with 16 bases sitting between them. Germline V gives CDR1 SGDLS, CDR2 YYNGEE.

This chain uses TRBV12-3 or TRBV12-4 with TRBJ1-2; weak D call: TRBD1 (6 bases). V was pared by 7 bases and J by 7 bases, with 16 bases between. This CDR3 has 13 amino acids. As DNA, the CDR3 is TGTGCCAGCACCATTTTTACAGGGCGTGGCTACACCTTC. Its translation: CASTIFTGRGYTF.

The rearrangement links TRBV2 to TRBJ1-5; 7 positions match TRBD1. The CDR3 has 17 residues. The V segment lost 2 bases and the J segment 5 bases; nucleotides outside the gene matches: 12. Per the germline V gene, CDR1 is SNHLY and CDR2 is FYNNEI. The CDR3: CASSEFGTVGIDQPQHF. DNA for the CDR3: TGTGCCAGCAGTGAATTCGGGACAGTGGGAATAGATCAGCCCCAGCATTTT.

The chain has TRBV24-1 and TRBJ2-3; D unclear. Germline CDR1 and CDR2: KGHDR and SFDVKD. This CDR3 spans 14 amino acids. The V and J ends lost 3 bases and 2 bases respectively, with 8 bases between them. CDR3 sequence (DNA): TGTGCCACCAGTGATGGAGAGGCCACAGATACGCAGTATTTT. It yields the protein CATSDGEATDTQYF.

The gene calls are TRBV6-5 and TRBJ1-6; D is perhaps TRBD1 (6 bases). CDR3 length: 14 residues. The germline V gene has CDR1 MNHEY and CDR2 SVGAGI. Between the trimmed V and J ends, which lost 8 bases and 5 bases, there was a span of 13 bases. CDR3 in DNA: TGTGCCAGCGGGACACAATGGGATAATTCACCCCTCCACTTT. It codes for CASGTQWDNSPLHF.

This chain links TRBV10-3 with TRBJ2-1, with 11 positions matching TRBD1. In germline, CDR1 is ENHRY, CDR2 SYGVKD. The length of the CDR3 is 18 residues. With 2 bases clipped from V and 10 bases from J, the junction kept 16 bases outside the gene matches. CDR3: CAISERRVGTGGTREQFF. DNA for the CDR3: TGTGCCATCAGTGAGAGGAGGGTTGGGACAGGGGGAACCAGGGAGCAGTTCTTC.

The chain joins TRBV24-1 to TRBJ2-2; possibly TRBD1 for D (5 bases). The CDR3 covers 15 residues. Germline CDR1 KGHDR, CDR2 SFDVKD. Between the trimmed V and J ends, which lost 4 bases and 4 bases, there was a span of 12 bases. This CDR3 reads CATSDPETVTGELFF. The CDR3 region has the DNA TGTGCCACCAGTGACCCTGAGACAGTCACCGGGGAGCTGTTTTTT.

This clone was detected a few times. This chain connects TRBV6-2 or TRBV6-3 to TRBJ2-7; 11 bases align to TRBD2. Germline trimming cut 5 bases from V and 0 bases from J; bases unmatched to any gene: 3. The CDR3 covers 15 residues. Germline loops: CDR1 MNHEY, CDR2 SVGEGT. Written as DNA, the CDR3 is TGTGCCAGCAGTGTACTAGCGGGGGCCTCCTACGAGCAGTACTTC. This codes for CASSVLAGASYEQYF.

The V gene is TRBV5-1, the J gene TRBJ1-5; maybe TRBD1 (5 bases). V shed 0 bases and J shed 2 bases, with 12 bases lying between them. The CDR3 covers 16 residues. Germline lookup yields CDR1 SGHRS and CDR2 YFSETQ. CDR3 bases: TGCGCCAGCAGCTTGGGCGGGGACGTGGGCAATCAGCCCCAGCATTTT. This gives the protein CASSLGGDVGNQPQHF.

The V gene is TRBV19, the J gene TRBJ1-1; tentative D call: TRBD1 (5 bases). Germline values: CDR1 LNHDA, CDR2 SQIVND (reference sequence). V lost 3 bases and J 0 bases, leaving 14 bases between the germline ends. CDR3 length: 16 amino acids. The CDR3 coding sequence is TGTGCCAGTAGTATGGGACCGGGCGGGGTGAACACTGAAGCTTTCTTT. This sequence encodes CASSMGPGGVNTEAFF.

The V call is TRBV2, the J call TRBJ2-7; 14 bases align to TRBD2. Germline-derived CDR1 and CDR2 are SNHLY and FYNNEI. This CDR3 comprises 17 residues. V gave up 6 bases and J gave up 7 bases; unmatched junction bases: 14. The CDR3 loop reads CASSLSWGTSGGAEQYF. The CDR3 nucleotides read TGTGCCAGCAGCTTAAGCTGGGGGACTAGCGGGGGTGCAGAGCAGTACTTC.

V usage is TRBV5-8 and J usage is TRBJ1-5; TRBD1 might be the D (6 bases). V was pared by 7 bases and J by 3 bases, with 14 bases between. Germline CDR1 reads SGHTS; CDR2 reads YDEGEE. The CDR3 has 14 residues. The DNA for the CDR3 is TGTGCCAGCGGGGGCACAACAGTCAATCAGCCCCAGCATTTT. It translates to CASGGTTVNQPQHF.

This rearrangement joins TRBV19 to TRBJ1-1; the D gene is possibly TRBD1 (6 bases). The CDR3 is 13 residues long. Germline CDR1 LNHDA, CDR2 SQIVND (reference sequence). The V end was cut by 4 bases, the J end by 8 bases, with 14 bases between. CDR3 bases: TGTGCCAGTAGTACTTTGGACAGTGGGGAAGCTTTCTTT. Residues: CASSTLDSGEAFF. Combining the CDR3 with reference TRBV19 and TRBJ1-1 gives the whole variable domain DGGITQSPKYLFRKEGQNVTLSCEQNLNHDAMYWYRQDPGQGLRLIYYSQIVNDFQKGDIAEGYSVSREKKESFPLTVTSAQKNPTAFYLCASSTLDSGEAFFGQGTRLTVV.

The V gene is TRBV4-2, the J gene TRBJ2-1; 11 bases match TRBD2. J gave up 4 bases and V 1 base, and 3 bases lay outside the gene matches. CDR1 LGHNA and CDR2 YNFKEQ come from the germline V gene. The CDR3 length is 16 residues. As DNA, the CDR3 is TGTGCCAGCAGCCAAGCTGCTAGCGGGGGGTACAATGAGCAGTTCTTC. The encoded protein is CASSQAASGGYNEQFF.

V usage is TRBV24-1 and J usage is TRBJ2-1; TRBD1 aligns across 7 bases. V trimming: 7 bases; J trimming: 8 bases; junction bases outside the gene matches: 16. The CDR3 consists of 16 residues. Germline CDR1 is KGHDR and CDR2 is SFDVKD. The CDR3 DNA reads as TGTGCCACCAGCCAGACAGGGTTAGGGTTCGGGGATGAGCAGTTCTTC. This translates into CATSQTGLGFGDEQFF.

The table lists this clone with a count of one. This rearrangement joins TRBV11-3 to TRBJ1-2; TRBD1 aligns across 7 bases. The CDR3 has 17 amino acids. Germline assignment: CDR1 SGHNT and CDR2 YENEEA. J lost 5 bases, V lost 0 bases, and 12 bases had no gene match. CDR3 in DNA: TGTGCCAGCAGCTTAGATTCCGGACAGGCGGGTGGTTATGGCTACACCTTC. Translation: CASSLDSGQAGGYGYTF.

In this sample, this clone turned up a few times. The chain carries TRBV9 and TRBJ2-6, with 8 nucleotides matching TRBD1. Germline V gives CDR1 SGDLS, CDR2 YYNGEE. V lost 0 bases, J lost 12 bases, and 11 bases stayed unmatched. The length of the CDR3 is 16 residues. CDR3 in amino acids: CASSVDQGAGARVLTF. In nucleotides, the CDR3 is TGTGCCAGCAGCGTAGATCAGGGGGCGGGCGCCCGCGTCCTGACTTTC.

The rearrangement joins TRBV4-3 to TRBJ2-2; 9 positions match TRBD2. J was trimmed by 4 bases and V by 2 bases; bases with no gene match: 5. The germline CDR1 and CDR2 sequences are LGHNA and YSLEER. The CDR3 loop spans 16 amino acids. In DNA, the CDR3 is TGCGCCAGCAGCCAACTAGCGGGGTGGGGCACCGGGGAGCTGTTTTTT. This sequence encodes CASSQLAGWGTGELFF.

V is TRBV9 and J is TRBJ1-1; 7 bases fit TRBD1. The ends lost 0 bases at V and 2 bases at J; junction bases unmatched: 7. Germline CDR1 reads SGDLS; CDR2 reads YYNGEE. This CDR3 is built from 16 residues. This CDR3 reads CASSVELGTANTEAFF. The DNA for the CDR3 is TGTGCCAGCAGCGTAGAGTTAGGGACAGCCAACACTGAAGCTTTCTTT.

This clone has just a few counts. Written as DNA, the CDR3 is TGCGCCAGCAGCCAATCATTAAGCCTAGCGGGGAGCTCCTACGAGCAGTACTTC. Its translation: CASSQSLSLAGSSYEQYF. The gene calls are TRBV4-1 and TRBJ2-7, with 9 positions matching TRBD2. CDR1 is MGHRA and CDR2 is YSYEKL in the germline V gene. Losses at the gene ends were 2 bases for V and 0 bases for J; bases not matched to a gene: 11. CDR3 length: 18 amino acids.

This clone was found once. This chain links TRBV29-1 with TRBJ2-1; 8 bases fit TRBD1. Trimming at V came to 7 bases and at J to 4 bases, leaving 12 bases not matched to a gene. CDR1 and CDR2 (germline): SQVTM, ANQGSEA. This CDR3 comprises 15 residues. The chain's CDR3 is CSGQGQGGAYNEQFF. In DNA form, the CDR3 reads TGCAGCGGCCAAGGACAGGGTGGGGCATACAATGAGCAGTTCTTC.

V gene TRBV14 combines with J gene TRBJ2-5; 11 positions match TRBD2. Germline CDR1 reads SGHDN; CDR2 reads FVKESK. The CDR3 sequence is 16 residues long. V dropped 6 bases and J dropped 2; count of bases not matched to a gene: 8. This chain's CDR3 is CASRLIIAGGQETQYF. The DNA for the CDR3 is TGTGCCAGCAGGCTCATAATAGCGGGGGGGCAAGAGACCCAGTACTTC.

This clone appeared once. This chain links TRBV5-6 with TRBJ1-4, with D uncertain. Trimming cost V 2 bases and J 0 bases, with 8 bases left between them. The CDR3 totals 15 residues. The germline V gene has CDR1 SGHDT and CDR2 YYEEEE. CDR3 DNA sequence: TGTGCCAGCAGCTTATGGGGAGCAACTAATGAAAAACTGTTTTTT. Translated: CASSLWGATNEKLFF.

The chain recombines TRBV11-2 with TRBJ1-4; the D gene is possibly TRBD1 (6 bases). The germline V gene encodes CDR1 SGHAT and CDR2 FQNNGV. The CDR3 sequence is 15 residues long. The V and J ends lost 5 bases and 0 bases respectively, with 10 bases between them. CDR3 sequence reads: CASSPSGATNEKLFF. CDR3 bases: TGTGCCAGCAGCCCCTCAGGGGCAACTAATGAAAAACTGTTTTTT.

The CDR3 DNA reads as TGTGCCATCAGTGACAGAACAGGGGGCTTTGCTAATTCACCCCTCCACTTT. It is translated as CAISDRTGGFANSPLHF. V gene TRBV10-3 combines with J gene TRBJ1-6, with TRBD1 matching over 9 bases. Germline V gene data show CDR1 as ENHRY and CDR2 as SYGVKD. This CDR3 region has 17 residues. Trimming took 3 bases from V and 6 from J; bases not matched to a gene: 9.

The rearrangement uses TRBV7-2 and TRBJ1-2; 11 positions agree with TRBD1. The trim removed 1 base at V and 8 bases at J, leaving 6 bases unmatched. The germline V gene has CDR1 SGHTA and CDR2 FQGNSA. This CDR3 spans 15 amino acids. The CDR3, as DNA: TGTGCCAGCAGCTTAGTAGGACAGGGGGCAGGGGGCTACACCTTC. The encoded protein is CASSLVGQGAGGYTF.

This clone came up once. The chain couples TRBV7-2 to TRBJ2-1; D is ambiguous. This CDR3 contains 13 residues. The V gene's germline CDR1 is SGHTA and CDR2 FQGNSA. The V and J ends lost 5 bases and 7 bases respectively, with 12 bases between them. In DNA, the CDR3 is TGTGCCAGCAGCGCCTCGCGGCCGAATGAGCAGTTCTTC. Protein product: CASSASRPNEQFF.

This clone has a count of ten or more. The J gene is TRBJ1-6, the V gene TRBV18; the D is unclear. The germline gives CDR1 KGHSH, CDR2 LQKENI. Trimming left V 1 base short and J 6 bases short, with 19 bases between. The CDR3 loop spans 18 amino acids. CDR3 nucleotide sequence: TGTGCCAGCTCACCACTCCAAGGATTTTCGGGTGGTAATTCACCCCTCCACTTT. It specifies CASSPLQGFSGGNSPLHF. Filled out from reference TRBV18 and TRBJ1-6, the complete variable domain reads NAGVMQNPRHLVRRRGQEARLRCSPMKGHSHVYWYRQLPEEGLKFMVYLQKENIIDESGMPKERFSAEFPKEGPSILRIQQVVRGDSAAYFCASSPLQGFSGGNSPLHFGNGTRLTVT.

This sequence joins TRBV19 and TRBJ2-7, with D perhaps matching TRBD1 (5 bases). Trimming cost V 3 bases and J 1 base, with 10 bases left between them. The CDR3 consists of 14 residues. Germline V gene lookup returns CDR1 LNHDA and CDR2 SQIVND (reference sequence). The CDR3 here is CASSIGQGSYEQYF. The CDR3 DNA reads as TGTGCCAGTAGTATTGGGCAGGGATCCTACGAGCAGTACTTC. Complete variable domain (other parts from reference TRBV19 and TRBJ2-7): DGGITQSPKYLFRKEGQNVTLSCEQNLNHDAMYWYRQDPGQGLRLIYYSQIVNDFQKGDIAEGYSVSREKKESFPLTVTSAQKNPTAFYLCASSIGQGSYEQYFGPGTRLTVT.

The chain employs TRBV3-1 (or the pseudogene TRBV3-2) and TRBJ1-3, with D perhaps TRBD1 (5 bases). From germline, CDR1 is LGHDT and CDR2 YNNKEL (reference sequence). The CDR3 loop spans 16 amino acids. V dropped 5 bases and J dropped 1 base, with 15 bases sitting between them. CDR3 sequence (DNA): TGTGCCAGCAGCTACTCAACAGGAAGTTCTGGAAACACCATATATTTT. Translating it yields CASSYSTGSSGNTIYF.